This record concerns one TCR beta chain sequence. The antigen is not known. The data belong to a study of vaccination and CD4 T cells after COVID-19. Study-wide context: Post-vaccination specimens were collected at a median of about 70 days following dose two (range 14 to 241). Among convalescent patients, a few were sampled at day 14 and at days 161 to 241 post-vaccination.

Oncomine TCR Beta short-read sequencing was applied to DNA from cultured CD4+ T cells. TCRdb used MiXCR to reprocess the PCR reads, holding one entry per CDR3 protein. The sample carries more than 15,000 distinct CDR3 sequences, about half recorded once. Trimming cost V 2 bases and J 0 bases, with 14 bases left between them. The V gene's germline CDR1 is DFQATT and CDR2 SNEGSKA (reference sequence). This CDR3 contains 15 residues. Sample time point: late sampling 161 to 241 days after vaccination in a few convalescent patients. Indicated treatment: roughly 10-day PBMC culture with coronavirus spike peptide pools or control peptides (ViraFEST assay).

The chain carries TRBV20-1 and TRBJ2-7; perhaps TRBD2 as D (5 bases). This specimen consisted of CD4+ T cells from blood, cultured in vitro, obtained about 7 months after SARS-CoV-2 vaccination. This receptor was identified in a human donor who had recovered from COVID-19. The CDR3: CSARKGEGSSYEQYF. The DNA for the CDR3 is TGCAGTGCTAGAAAAGGTGAGGGATCCTCCTACGAGCAGTACTTC.